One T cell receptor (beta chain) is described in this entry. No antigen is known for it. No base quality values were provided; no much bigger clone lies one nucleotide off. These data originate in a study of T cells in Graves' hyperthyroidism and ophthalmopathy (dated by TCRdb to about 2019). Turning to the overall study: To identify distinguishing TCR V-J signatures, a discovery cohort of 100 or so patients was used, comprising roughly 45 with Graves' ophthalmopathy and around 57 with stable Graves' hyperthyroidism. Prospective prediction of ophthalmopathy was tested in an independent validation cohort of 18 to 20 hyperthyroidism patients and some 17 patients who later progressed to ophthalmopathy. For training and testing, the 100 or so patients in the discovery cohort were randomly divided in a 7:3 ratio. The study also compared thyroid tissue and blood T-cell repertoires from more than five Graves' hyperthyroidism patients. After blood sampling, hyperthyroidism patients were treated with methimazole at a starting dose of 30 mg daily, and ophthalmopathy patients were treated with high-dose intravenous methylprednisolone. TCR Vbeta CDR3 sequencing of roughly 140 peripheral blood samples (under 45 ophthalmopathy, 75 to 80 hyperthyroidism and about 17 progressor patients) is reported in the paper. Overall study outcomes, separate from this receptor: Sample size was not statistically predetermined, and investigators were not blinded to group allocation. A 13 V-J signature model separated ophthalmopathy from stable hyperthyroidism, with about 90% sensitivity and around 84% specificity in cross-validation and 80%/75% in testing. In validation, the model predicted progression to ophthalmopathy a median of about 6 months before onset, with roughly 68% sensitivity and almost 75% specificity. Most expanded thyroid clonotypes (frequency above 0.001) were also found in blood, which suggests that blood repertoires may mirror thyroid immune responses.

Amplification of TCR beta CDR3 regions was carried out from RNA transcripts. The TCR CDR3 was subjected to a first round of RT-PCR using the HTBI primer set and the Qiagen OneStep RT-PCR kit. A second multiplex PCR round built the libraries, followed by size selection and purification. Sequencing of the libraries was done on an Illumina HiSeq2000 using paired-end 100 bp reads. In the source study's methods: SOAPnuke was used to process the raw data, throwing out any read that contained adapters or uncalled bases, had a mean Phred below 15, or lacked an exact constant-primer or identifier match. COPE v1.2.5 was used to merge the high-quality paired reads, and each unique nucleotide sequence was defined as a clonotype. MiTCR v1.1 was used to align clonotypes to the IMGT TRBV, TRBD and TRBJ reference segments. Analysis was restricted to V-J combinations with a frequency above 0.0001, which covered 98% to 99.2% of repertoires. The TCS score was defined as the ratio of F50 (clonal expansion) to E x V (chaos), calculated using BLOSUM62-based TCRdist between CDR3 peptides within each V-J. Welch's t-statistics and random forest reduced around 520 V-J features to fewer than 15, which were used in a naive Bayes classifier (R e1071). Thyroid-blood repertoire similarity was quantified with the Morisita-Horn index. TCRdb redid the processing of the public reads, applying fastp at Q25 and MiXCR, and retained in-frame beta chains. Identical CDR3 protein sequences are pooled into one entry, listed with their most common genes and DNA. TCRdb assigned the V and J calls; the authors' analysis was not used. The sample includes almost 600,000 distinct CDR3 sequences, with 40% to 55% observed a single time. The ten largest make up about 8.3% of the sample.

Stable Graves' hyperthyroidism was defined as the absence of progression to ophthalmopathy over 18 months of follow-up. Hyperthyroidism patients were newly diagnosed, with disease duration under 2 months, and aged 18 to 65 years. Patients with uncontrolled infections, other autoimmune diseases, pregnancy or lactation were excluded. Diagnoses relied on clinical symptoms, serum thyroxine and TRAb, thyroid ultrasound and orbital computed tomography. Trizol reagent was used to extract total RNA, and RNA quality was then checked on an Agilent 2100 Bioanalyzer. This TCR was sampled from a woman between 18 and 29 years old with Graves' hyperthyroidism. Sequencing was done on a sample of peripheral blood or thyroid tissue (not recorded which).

CDR3 sequence: CASSARLAGGENEQYF. The DNA is as follows: TGTGCCAGCAGCGCCCGCCTAGCGGGTGGGGAGAATGAGCAGTACTTC. The rearrangement joined TRBV7-2 to TRBJ2-7, and 8 bases in between align with TRBD2. The CDR3, from cysteine to phenylalanine, totals 16 residues. Just the 48-base CDR3 DNA is kept, in frame starting at base 1. V is pruned by 5 bases and J by 7 bases, leaving 16 bases of the junction without a gene match. CDR1 and CDR2 are drawn from the germline V gene: SGHTA, FQGNSA.